A single sample gave rise to the 20 T cell receptor beta chains below, sequenced in a study of T cell responses to AZD1222 COVID-19 vaccine. The table came from immunoSEQ multiplex PCR; TCRdb's copy has only in-frame clones and leaves some out. In the table there are roughly 90,000 clones, approximately 89% of which are singletons. Sample: peripheral blood, taken 28 days after the second AZD1222 dose. These receptor sequences come from an adult who received the AZD1222 COVID-19 vaccine.

This clone has only one observation. The rearrangement joins TRBV9 to TRBJ1-1; D gene ambiguous. Germline lookup yields CDR1 SGDLS and CDR2 YYNGEE. V was cut by 4 bases and J by 0 bases, with 13 bases left in between. This CDR3 has 15 residues. The CDR3 coding sequence is TGTGCCAGCAGCTCTCGGACTGCCATGAACACTGAAGCTTTCTTT. It is translated as CASSSRTAMNTEAFF.

The rearrangement joins TRBV6-5 to TRBJ1-1; 8 nucleotides match TRBD1. Germline V gene sequence: CDR1 MNHEY, CDR2 SVGAGI. CDR3 length equals 14 residues. J lost 1 base, V lost 6 bases, and 4 bases had no gene match. The CDR3 DNA is TGTGCCAGCAGGCCGACAGGGGAGAACACTGAAGCTTTCTTT. As protein: CASRPTGENTEAFF.

The rearrangement joins TRBV10-3 to TRBJ2-7; unclear D gene. With 0 bases removed from V and 3 bases from J, the gap between germline ends came to 3 bases. The V gene's germline CDR1 is ENHRY and CDR2 SYGVKD. This CDR3 has 12 amino acids. CDR3 sequence: CAISESNYEQYF. Written as DNA, the CDR3 is TGTGCCATCAGTGAGTCGAACTACGAGCAGTACTTC.

The chain recombines TRBV27 with TRBJ1-6; D may be TRBD1 (6 bases). CDR3 length: 16 amino acids. Trimming left V 4 bases short and J 9 bases short, with 19 bases between. Germline-derived CDR1 and CDR2 are MNHEY and SMNVEV (reference sequence). CDR3 in DNA: TGTGCCAGCAGTTCCGGGGCAGGGGCGCGGGGTTCACCCCTCCACTTT. Protein sequence: CASSSGAGARGSPLHF.

CDR3 in amino acids: CASSYMGSDGYTF. As DNA, the CDR3 is TGTGCCAGCAGTTATATGGGTTCGGACGGCTACACCTTC. The V call is TRBV6-5, the J call TRBJ1-2, with D hard to call. The V end lost 3 bases, the J end lost 8 bases, and 13 bases lay between the germline ends. Germline-derived CDR1 and CDR2 are MNHEY and SVGAGI. The CDR3 totals 13 residues.

The chain couples TRBV7-3 to TRBJ2-1; 8 bases are shared with TRBD2. The V gene's germline CDR1 is SGHTA and CDR2 FQGTGA. CDR3 size: 16 residues. Trimming cost V 2 bases and J 4 bases; bases outside gene matches: 7. CDR3 region: CASSLLGGGPYNEQFF. CDR3 bases: TGTGCCAGCAGCTTATTGGGCGGGGGGCCATACAATGAGCAGTTCTTC.

The chain employs TRBV19 and TRBJ2-1; tentatively, D is TRBD1 or TRBD2 (5 bases each). Trimming took off 1 base at V and 7 bases at J, with 14 bases between the two ends. The CDR3 contains 15 residues. The V gene's germline CDR1 is LNHDA and CDR2 SQIVND (reference sequence). This CDR3 is CASSIVPGPRNEQFF. The CDR3 DNA follows: TGTGCCAGTAGTATAGTTCCGGGACCGCGGAATGAGCAGTTCTTC.

The gene calls are TRBV27 and TRBJ2-7; 8 bases are a match to TRBD2. V lost 0 bases to trimming and J lost 0 bases; unmatched junction nucleotides: 4. Germline lookup yields CDR1 MNHEY and CDR2 SMNVEV (reference sequence). The CDR3 is 16 residues long. Here the CDR3 reads CASSLSLAGFSYEQYF. Written as DNA, the CDR3 is TGTGCCAGCAGTTTATCTTTAGCGGGGTTCTCCTACGAGCAGTACTTC.

J is TRBJ2-3 and V is TRBV5-8; the D gene is possibly TRBD2 (5 bases). The CDR3 is 15 residues long. CDR1 SGHTS and CDR2 YDEGEE come from the germline V gene. Trimming took 1 base from V and 4 from J, leaving 13 bases between them. In DNA, the CDR3 is TGTGCCAGCAGCTTGAAATCCCGGGGAGCAGATACGCAGTATTTT. Its protein is CASSLKSRGADTQYF.

This clone has just one count. The V and J genes are TRBV5-6 and TRBJ2-3, with 7 bases lining up with TRBD2. Germline CDR1 SGHDT, CDR2 YYEEEE. V trimming: 4 bases; J trimming: 4 bases; junction bases outside the gene matches: 12. The CDR3 sequence is 16 residues long. The chain's CDR3 is CASSLGLGGSADTQYF. The CDR3 bases are TGTGCCAGCAGCCTGGGCCTGGGGGGGAGCGCAGATACGCAGTATTTT.

This clone appeared a single time. The chain recombines TRBV5-1 with TRBJ2-4; possibly TRBD1 for D (5 bases). CDR1 and CDR2 from the germline V gene are SGHRS and YFSETQ. Deletions cut 3 bases from V and 3 bases from J, with 10 bases between. This CDR3 spans 14 amino acids. CDR3 loop: CASSSQGNKNIQYF. The CDR3 nucleotides are TGCGCCAGCAGCTCCCAGGGTAACAAAAACATTCAGTACTTC. The full variable domain, with the rest looked up from reference TRBV5-1 and TRBJ2-4, is KAGVTQTPRYLIKTRGQQVTLSCSPISGHRSVSWYQQTPGQGLQFLFEYFSETQRNKGNFPGRFSGRQFSNSRSEMNVSTLELGDSALYLCASSSQGNKNIQYFGAGTRLSVL.

The gene calls are TRBV30 and TRBJ1-5; 7 bases fit TRBD1. CDR1 and CDR2 from the germline V gene are GTSNPN and SVGIG (reference sequence). The CDR3 spans 14 residues. The J segment lost 6 bases and the V segment lost 0 bases, leaving 5 bases of the junction unmatched. The CDR3 here is CAWSVPQGGQPQHF. CDR3 nucleotides: TGTGCCTGGAGTGTACCCCAGGGGGGTCAGCCCCAGCATTTT.

V usage is TRBV4-1 and J usage is TRBJ2-1; 8 bases are shared with TRBD2. Germline values: CDR1 MGHRA, CDR2 YSYEKL. The CDR3 has 18 residues. After removal of 4 bases from V and 2 bases from J, the junction contained 13 bases not matched to a gene. CDR3 sequence (DNA): TGCGCCAGCAGCCTAACATTCGGGACTAGTGATACCTACAATGAGCAGTTCTTC. This translates into CASSLTFGTSDTYNEQFF.

V usage is TRBV3-1 (or the pseudogene TRBV3-2) and J usage is TRBJ2-2, with D uncertain. This CDR3 has 13 residues. The V and J ends lost 4 bases and 5 bases respectively, with 8 bases between them. Germline V gives CDR1 LGHDT, CDR2 YNNKEL (reference sequence). DNA of the CDR3: TGTGCCAGCAGCCCTCCTCTTACCGGGGAGCTGTTTTTT. As protein: CASSPPLTGELFF.

The chain is built from TRBV7-9 and TRBJ2-3, with 10 bases identical to TRBD1. The CDR3 consists of 13 residues. Germline lookup yields CDR1 SEHNR and CDR2 FQNEAQ (reference sequence). The ends lost 7 bases at V and 8 bases at J; junction bases unmatched: 6. This CDR3 reads CASKGQGLVTQYF. CDR3 DNA sequence: TGTGCCAGCAAGGGACAGGGGTTGGTTACGCAGTATTTT.

The chain carries TRBV5-4 and TRBJ1-6; the D is unclear. The CDR3 is 16 amino acids. V gave up 1 base and J gave up 8 bases, with 16 bases separating them. Germline values: CDR1 SGHNT, CDR2 YYREEE (reference sequence). The CDR3 DNA sequence: TGTGCCAGCAGCTTGTACGCCAGGTCGGCTTATTCACCCCTCCACTTT. The encoded protein is CASSLYARSAYSPLHF.

This clone showed up just once. This same CDR3 is encoded by further DNA sequences in the sample. The gene calls are TRBV28 and TRBJ1-1; D gene unclear. This CDR3 has 12 amino acids. Trimming stripped 2 bases from V and 1 base from J, with 2 bases between. Germline V lookup: CDR1 MDHEN, CDR2 SYDVKM. In nucleotides, the CDR3 is TGTGCCAGCAGTTTAAGGAACACTGAAGCTTTCTTT. It is translated as CASSLRNTEAFF.

The rearrangement joins TRBV6-6 to TRBJ1-2; possibly TRBD1 for D (5 bases). This CDR3 is built from 12 residues. V lost 6 bases, J lost 4 bases, and 9 bases lay in between. From germline, CDR1 is MNHNY and CDR2 SVGAGI (reference sequence). The CDR3 DNA reads TGTGCCAGCAGCGACAGAATCTATGGCTACACCTTC. As protein: CASSDRIYGYTF.

The V call is TRBV13, the J call TRBJ2-2, with unresolved D. V was pared by 5 bases and J by 4 bases, with 14 bases between. This CDR3 spans 15 amino acids. Per the germline V gene, CDR1 is PRHDT and CDR2 is FYEKMQ (reference sequence). The CDR3 bases are TGTGCCAGCAGCCTACGGCTGACTTTCACCGGGGAGCTGTTTTTT. Translating it yields CASSLRLTFTGELFF.

The chain combines TRBV27 with TRBJ1-2; tentatively, D is TRBD1 (6 bases). The ends were cut back, 0 bases at V and 3 bases at J, with 11 bases in the middle. Germline loops: CDR1 MNHEY, CDR2 SMNVEV (reference sequence). The CDR3 sequence is 15 residues long. CDR3 DNA sequence: TGTGCCAGCAGTTTATCGACAGGTCTCCACTATGGCTACACCTTC. This gives the protein CASSLSTGLHYGYTF.